A single sample is the source of the 13 T cell receptor beta chains below, sequenced in a study of T cells in women clearing cervical HPV infection. Using immunoSEQ multiplex PCR, the repertoire was profiled, and TCRdb retains in-frame clones only, with some absent. The sample totals 30,000 to 35,000 clones. Material for sequencing was blood buffy coat. The receptors were gathered from a woman aged 18 to 75 with a cervical HPV16 infection that either progressed to CIN3+ or cleared (not recorded which).

To note about this clone: Coverage ceases 3 residues before the CDR3 finishes, and the germline J gene fills in the end. V and J are TRBV13 and TRBJ1-2; 7 bases match TRBD1. The CDR3 is 16 amino acids. The germline CDR1 and CDR2 sequences are PRHDT and FYEKMQ (reference sequence). The trim removed 5 bases at V and 0 bases at J, leaving 9 bases unmatched. The covered CDR3 bases are TGTGCCAGCAGCACCGGACAGGCCTCCGCTAACTATGGC. It codes for CASSTGQASANYG. The whole CDR3 protein is CASSTGQASANYGYTF.

Points on this clone: The observed sequence ends 3 residues before the CDR3 terminus, with the missing tail filled in from the germline J gene. The chain has TRBV11-2 and TRBJ1-2; 7 positions match TRBD1. Germline V gives CDR1 SGHAT, CDR2 FQNNGV. After removal of 5 bases from V and 2 bases from J, the junction contained 2 bases not matched to a gene. This CDR3 is built from 13 residues. The CDR3 reads CASSPGQNYGYTF. The sequenced part of the CDR3 DNA is TGTGCCAGCAGCCCGGGACAGAACTATGGC.

Remarks on this clone: The read finishes 3 residues shy of the CDR3 end, and the germline J gene is used to complete it. V is TRBV18 and J is TRBJ1-3; no reliable D call. Per the germline V gene, CDR1 is KGHSH and CDR2 is LQKENI. This CDR3 region has 15 residues. Trimming removed 1 base at V and 4 bases at J, with 11 bases between. The CDR3 DNA, read in part, is TGTGCCAGCTCACCACAGCCGCAACCCGGAAACACC. Translated: CASSPQPQPGNT. From start to end, the CDR3 is CASSPQPQPGNTIYF.

As to this clone: The CDR3 extends 3 residues past the end of the read, so its final part is completed from the germline J gene. This chain uses TRBV20-1 with TRBJ1-2, with D tentatively TRBD1 (5 bases). This CDR3 is 16 amino acids long. The ends were cut back, 3 bases at V and 2 bases at J, with 19 bases in the middle. Germline lookup yields CDR1 DFQATT and CDR2 SNEGSKA (reference sequence). The CDR3 is CSARVQTRGANYGYTF. The sequenced part of the CDR3 DNA is TGCAGTGCTAGGGTTCAAACGCGAGGGGCCAACTATGGC.

On this clone itself: The read terminates 3 residues before the CDR3 end, so the remaining end is supplied by the germline J gene. This chain uses TRBV6-2 or TRBV6-3 with TRBJ1-5; D call uncertain. Germline-derived CDR1 and CDR2 are MNHEY and SVGEGT. Trimming pared 10 bases from V and 4 bases from J, leaving 23 bases between. There are 16 residues in the CDR3. CDR3 sequence: CATRGFSQSPNQPQHF. CDR3 DNA, as far as it was read: TGTGCCACCCGGGGATTCAGTCAGAGCCCTAATCAGCCC.

About this clone: The missing CDR3 end, 3 residues past where the read stops, is filled in from the germline J gene. V gene TRBV11-2 combines with J gene TRBJ2-3, with a weak D call TRBD2 (6 bases). The CDR3 is 13 residues long. Deletions cut 5 bases from V and 4 bases from J, with 10 bases between. CDR1 and CDR2 (germline): SGHAT, FQNNGV. The sequenced part of the CDR3 DNA is TGTGCCAGCAGCCTGGGGGGAGCAGATACG. Its protein is CASSLGGADT. Given in full, the CDR3 is CASSLGGADTQYF. Variable domain in full (rest from reference TRBV11-2 and TRBJ2-3): EAGVAQSPRYKIIEKRQSVAFWCNPISGHATLYWYQQILGQGPKLLIQFQNNGVVDDSQLPKDRFSAERLKGVDSTLKIQPAKLEDSAVYLCASSLGGADTQYFGPGTRLTVL.

As to this clone: The CDR3 end lies 3 residues beyond the end of the read and is filled in from the germline J gene. The chain is built from TRBV11-2 and TRBJ2-1; D perhaps matches TRBD1 (5 bases). CDR3 length equals 13 residues. V lost 5 bases to trimming and J lost 3 bases, with 8 bases between them. The germline CDR1 and CDR2 sequences are SGHAT and FQNNGV. The CDR3 bases that were read are TGTGCCAGCAGCCGTGACAGCTACAATGAG. It yields the protein CASSRDSYNE. The CDR3 in its entirety is CASSRDSYNEQFF.

As regards this clone: One junction end does not reproduce the germline sequence, and a read error may be involved. The read stops 3 residues short of the end of the CDR3; the missing end is completed from the germline J gene. V gene TRBV4-2 combines with J gene TRBJ1-1; 9 bases line up with TRBD1. Germline-derived CDR1 and CDR2 are LGHNA and YNFKEQ. This CDR3 has 15 amino acids. The covered CDR3 bases are TGCGCCAGCAGCCTACAGGGGGCCGGGAACACTGAA. It specifies CASSLQGAGNTE. The whole CDR3 is CASSLQGAGNTEAFF.

As concerns this clone: The read stops 3 residues short of the end of the CDR3; the missing end is completed from the germline J gene. The V and J genes are TRBV30 and TRBJ2-7; possibly TRBD1 for D (6 bases). Germline V gene sequence: CDR1 GTSNPN, CDR2 SVGIG (reference sequence). The CDR3 is 13 amino acids. Deletions cut 3 bases from V and 3 bases from J, with 12 bases between. The part of the CDR3 DNA that was read is TGTGCCTGGAGGTCACAGGGAATCTACGAG. This translates into CAWRSQGIYE. The full CDR3 is CAWRSQGIYEQYF.

As regards this clone: The read stops 3 residues short of the end of the CDR3; the missing end is completed from the germline J gene. V gene TRBV23-1 combines with J gene TRBJ2-5; a weak D match, TRBD2 (6 bases). TRBV23-1 has ORF status, its function being uncertain. The length of the CDR3 is 16 residues. The CDR3 spells CASSHFPDGGPGTQYF. The sequenced CDR3 bases are TGCGCCAGCAGTCATTTTCCCGACGGAGGGCCAGGAACC.

CDR3 DNA (partial): TGTGCCAGCAGCCAACAGAGAAACACTGAA. It codes for CASSQQRNTE. The CDR3 in full is CASSQQRNTEAFF. The chain employs TRBV5-4 and TRBJ1-1; D not certain. The sequenced fragment ends 3 residues before the CDR3 boundary, so the rest is inferred from the germline J gene. There are 13 residues in the CDR3. Trimming stripped 4 bases from V and 2 bases from J, with 9 bases between. CDR1 and CDR2 from the germline V gene are SGHNT and YYREEE (reference sequence).

Concerning this clone: The read falls 3 residues short of the CDR3 end, and the missing part is taken from the germline J gene. The chain carries TRBV5-4 and TRBJ1-2, with a weak D call TRBD1 (5 bases). The CDR3 extends over 15 amino acids. Germline loops: CDR1 SGHNT, CDR2 YYREEE (reference sequence). V lost 0 bases to trimming and J lost 1 base, with 10 bases between them. The CDR3 loop is CASSLGVTDNYGYTF. The CDR3 bases that were read are TGTGCCAGCAGCTTGGGCGTGACAGATAACTATGGC.

Remarks on this clone: The read terminates 3 residues before the CDR3 end, so the remaining end is supplied by the germline J gene. The J gene is TRBJ2-1, the V gene TRBV7-2; 8 bases are shared with TRBD2. V gave up 5 bases and J gave up 7 bases; unmatched junction bases: 10. The CDR3 contains 15 residues. CDR1 is SGHTA, CDR2 FQGNSA, per germline. This CDR3 reads CASSPEGTSWNEQFF. The CDR3 DNA, read in part, is TGTGCCAGCAGCCCCGAGGGGACTAGTTGGAATGAG.